The 16 T cell receptor beta chains given below trace back to one sample, sequenced in a study of beta chain features in type 1 diabetes. Study findings and constraints: Type 1 diabetes patients had TCRB CDR3s that were shorter (moderately but significantly so) in all four CD4+ subsets.

These receptors have no identified antigens. Every isolated RNA sample was fully reverse transcribed, so sequencing captured expressed TCRB transcripts. The assay was immunoSEQ multiplex PCR, and TCRdb's table has in-frame clones only and misses some. The data show about 240,000 clones, with roughly 14% seen just once and roughly 0.02% held by the top ten. Input material: naive CD4+ T cells from blood. These receptors all stem from a man aged 25-45 years with type 1 diabetes.

This clone was recorded a few times. The CDR3 here is CASSALGQGNYGYTF. CDR3 bases: TGCGCCAGCAGCGCCCTTGGACAGGGCAACTATGGCTACACCTTC. The chain uses TRBV5-1 and TRBJ1-2; 8 bases agree with TRBD1. CDR1 is SGHRS, CDR2 YFSETQ, per germline. The CDR3 is 15 amino acids. V was clipped by 4 bases and J by 2 bases; unmatched bases: 7. The complete variable domain, with remaining parts taken from reference TRBV5-1 and TRBJ1-2, reads KAGVTQTPRYLIKTRGQQVTLSCSPISGHRSVSWYQQTPGQGLQFLFEYFSETQRNKGNFPGRFSGRQFSNSRSEMNVSTLELGDSALYLCASSALGQGNYGYTFGSGTRLTVV.

The V call is TRBV18, the J call TRBJ2-7, with a tentative D call TRBD2 (6 bases). CDR3 size: 14 residues. The germline V gene has CDR1 KGHSH and CDR2 LQKENI. Trimming stripped 3 bases from V and 2 bases from J, with 11 bases between. This CDR3 is CASSPPGEAYEQYF. CDR3 DNA: TGTGCCAGCTCACCCCCGGGAGAGGCCTACGAGCAGTACTTC. The full variable domain, in which reference TRBV18 and TRBJ2-7 provide the parts outside the CDR3, is NAGVMQNPRHLVRRRGQEARLRCSPMKGHSHVYWYRQLPEEGLKFMVYLQKENIIDESGMPKERFSAEFPKEGPSILRIQQVVRGDSAAYFCASSPPGEAYEQYFGPGTRLTVT.

This clone has more than one count but fewer than ten. The chain has TRBV30 and TRBJ1-3; D possibly corresponds to TRBD1 (5 bases). Germline CDR1 is GTSNPN and CDR2 is SVGIG (reference sequence). This CDR3 has 14 amino acids. Trimming took 1 base from V and 2 from J, leaving 9 bases between them. The CDR3 loop is CAWSGGVTGNTIYF. The CDR3 bases are TGTGCCTGGAGTGGGGGGGTCACTGGAAACACCATATATTTT. The whole variable domain, remainder taken from reference TRBV30 and TRBJ1-3, is SQTIHQWPATLVQPVGSPLSLECTVEGTSNPNLYWYRQAAGRGLQLLFYSVGIGQISSEVPQNLSASRPQDRQFILSSKKLLLSDSGFYLCAWSGGVTGNTIYFGEGSWLTVV.

This clone was found a few times. The gene calls are TRBV5-1 and TRBJ1-1; 7 bases line up with TRBD1. This CDR3 region has 15 residues. After removal of 0 bases from V and 1 base from J, the junction contained 3 bases not matched to a gene. Looked up from germline, CDR1 is SGHRS and CDR2 is YFSETQ. The DNA for the CDR3 is TGCGCCAGCAGCTTGGAGGGGGCCCCGAACACTGAAGCTTTCTTT. This codes for CASSLEGAPNTEAFF.

The chain employs TRBV10-3 and TRBJ2-3; possibly TRBD1 for D (6 bases). V was shortened by 4 bases and J by 1 base, with 9 bases between the two germline ends. CDR3 length equals 14 residues. Germline values: CDR1 ENHRY, CDR2 SYGVKD. The CDR3 protein is CAISARTGTDTQYF. The CDR3 region has the DNA TGTGCCATCAGTGCACGGACAGGCACAGATACGCAGTATTTT.

The CDR3 nucleotides read TGTGCCAGCAGATACAACGTGGTCAGGGACAACGAGCAGTACTTC. As protein: CASRYNVVRDNEQYF. The chain couples TRBV6-5 to TRBJ2-7, with a weak D call TRBD1 (6 bases). V dropped 6 bases and J dropped 5 bases, with 20 bases sitting between them. There are 15 residues in the CDR3. Germline V gene sequence: CDR1 MNHEY, CDR2 SVGAGI.

This clone was detected only a few times. DNA of the CDR3: TGTGCCAGCAGCAAGACAGGGTACTCGGATACGCAGTATTTT. Translation gives CASSKTGYSDTQYF. The chain uses TRBV7-2 and TRBJ2-3; 7 bases agree with TRBD1. The CDR3 totals 14 residues. Germline-derived CDR1 and CDR2 are SGHTA and FQGNSA. Trimming took 5 bases from V and 6 from J; bases not matched to a gene: 8.

The chain combines TRBV7-2 with TRBJ2-5; D may be TRBD2 (5 bases). V gave up 5 bases and J gave up 4 bases, with 14 bases separating them. The CDR3 extends over 14 amino acids. Germline values: CDR1 SGHTA, CDR2 FQGNSA. The CDR3 is CASSITRDVETQYF. The CDR3 region has the DNA TGTGCCAGCAGCATAACTAGGGATGTAGAGACCCAGTACTTC.

In its sample, this clone was seen a few times. V and J are TRBV7-9 and TRBJ1-5; D not resolved. CDR3 length: 13 amino acids. Between the trimmed V and J ends, which lost 5 bases and 3 bases, there was a span of 8 bases. Germline-derived CDR1 and CDR2 are SEHNR and FQNEAQ (reference sequence). The CDR3 bases are TGTGCCAGCAGCCCTTCTTCCAATCAGCCCCAGCATTTT. This translates into CASSPSSNQPQHF.

This clone has a handful of counts. The chain joins TRBV6-6 to TRBJ2-5; 10 nucleotides agree with TRBD1. Looked up from germline, CDR1 is MNHNY and CDR2 is SVGAGI (reference sequence). CDR3 size: 16 residues. V trimming: 2 bases; J trimming: 1 base; junction bases outside the gene matches: 4. The CDR3 DNA reads as TGTGCCAGCAGTTACCCGGGACAGGGGATCCAAGAGACCCAGTACTTC. Protein: CASSYPGQGIQETQYF.

The chain links TRBV9 to TRBJ2-7; the match to TRBD2 covers 8 bases. Germline trimming cut 2 bases from V and 4 bases from J; bases unmatched to any gene: 8. Germline CDR1 is SGDLS and CDR2 is YYNGEE. The CDR3 has 15 residues. The CDR3 reads CASSVSSGTIYEQYF. In DNA form, the CDR3 reads TGTGCCAGCAGCGTGAGTAGCGGGACGATTTACGAGCAGTACTTC.

The chain joins TRBV7-9 to TRBJ2-5; D call uncertain. Germline lookup yields CDR1 SEHNR and CDR2 FQNEAQ (reference sequence). This CDR3 is 15 amino acids long. V lost 1 base, J lost 1 base, and 10 bases lay in between. The CDR3 DNA reads as TGTGCCAGCAGCTTAGTGCACGGGTCCCAAGAGACCCAGTACTTC. This encodes CASSLVHGSQETQYF. Variable domain in full (rest from reference TRBV7-9 and TRBJ2-5): DTGVSQNPRHKITKRGQNVTFRCDPISEHNRLYWYRQTLGQGPEFLTYFQNEAQLEKSRLLSDRFSAERPKGSFSTLEIQRTEQGDSAMYLCASSLVHGSQETQYFGPGTRLLVL.

This clone was found a few times. The chain joins TRBV27 to TRBJ2-7; a weak D match, TRBD1 (5 bases). V lost 5 bases to trimming and J lost 3 bases, with 14 bases between them. Germline loops: CDR1 MNHEY, CDR2 SMNVEV (reference sequence). This CDR3 comprises 14 residues. The CDR3 nucleotides are TGTGCCAGCAGTCCGACAGTCTCCAACTACGAGCAGTACTTC. It yields the protein CASSPTVSNYEQYF.

This chain links TRBV27 with TRBJ2-5; D possibly corresponds to TRBD2 (6 bases). This CDR3 is built from 14 residues. Germline CDR1 reads MNHEY; CDR2 reads SMNVEV (reference sequence). Trimming cost V 6 bases and J 4 bases, with 15 bases left between them. CDR3 nucleotide sequence: TGTGCCAGCAGCCCGATAGCGGCGGGAGAGACCCAGTACTTC. Protein: CASSPIAAGETQYF.

The CDR3 here is CASIWGEVYNEQFF. For the CDR3, the DNA is TGTGCCAGCATTTGGGGAGAGGTCTACAATGAGCAGTTCTTC. The chain couples TRBV7-8 to TRBJ2-1; tentatively, D is TRBD2 (5 bases). Trimming removed 7 bases at V and 3 bases at J, with 13 bases between. From germline, CDR1 is SGHVS and CDR2 FQNEAQ. There are 14 residues in the CDR3. The full variable domain, rest sourced from reference TRBV7-8 and TRBJ2-1, is GAGVSQSPRYKVAKRGQDVALRCDPISGHVSLFWYQQALGQGPEFLTYFQNEAQLDKSGLPSDRFFAERPEGSVSTLKIQRTQQEDSAVYLCASIWGEVYNEQFFGPGTRLTVL.

V gene TRBV5-4 combines with J gene TRBJ1-4, with D uncertain. The germline CDR1 and CDR2 sequences are SGHNT and YYREEE (reference sequence). This CDR3 comprises 15 residues. V was shortened by 2 bases and J by 0 bases, with 8 bases between the two germline ends. The CDR3 bases are TGTGCCAGCAGCTTATCCAGTGCAACTAATGAAAAACTGTTTTTT. Encoded protein: CASSLSSATNEKLFF.